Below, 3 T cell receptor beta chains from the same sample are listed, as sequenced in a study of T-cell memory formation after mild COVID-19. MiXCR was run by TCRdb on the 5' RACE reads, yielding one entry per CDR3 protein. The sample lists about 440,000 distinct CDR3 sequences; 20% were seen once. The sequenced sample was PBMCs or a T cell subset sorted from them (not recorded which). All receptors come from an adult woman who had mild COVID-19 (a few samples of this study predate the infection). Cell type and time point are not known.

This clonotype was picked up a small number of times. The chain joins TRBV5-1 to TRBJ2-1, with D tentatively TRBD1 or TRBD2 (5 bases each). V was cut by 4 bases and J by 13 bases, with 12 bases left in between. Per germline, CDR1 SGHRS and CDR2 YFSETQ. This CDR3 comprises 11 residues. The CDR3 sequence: CASSPGTGQFF. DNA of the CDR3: TGCGCCAGCAGCCCCGGGACCGGACAGTTCTTC.

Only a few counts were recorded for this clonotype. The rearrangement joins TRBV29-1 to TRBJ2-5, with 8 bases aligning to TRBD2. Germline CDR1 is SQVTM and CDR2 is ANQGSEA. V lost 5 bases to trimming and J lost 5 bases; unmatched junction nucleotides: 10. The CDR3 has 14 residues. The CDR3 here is CSVSSPGGGETQYF. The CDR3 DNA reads TGCAGCGTTTCGAGCCCGGGAGGGGGGGAGACCCAGTACTTC.

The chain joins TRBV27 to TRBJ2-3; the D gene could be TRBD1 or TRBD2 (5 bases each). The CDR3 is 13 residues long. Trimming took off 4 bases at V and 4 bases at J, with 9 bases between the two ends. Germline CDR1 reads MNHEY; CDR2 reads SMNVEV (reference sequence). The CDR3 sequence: CASSSRDPDTQYF. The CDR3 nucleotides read TGTGCCAGCAGTTCCCGGGACCCAGATACGCAGTATTTT.